These 16 T cell receptor beta chains came from one sample sequenced in a study of cytomegalovirus exposure and HLA in healthy donors. A multiplex PCR was run with 60 Vbeta primers and 13 Jbeta primers. Here immunoSEQ multiplex PCR was the method, and the copy in TCRdb shows in-frame clones only, minus some. The sample lists nearly 80,000 clones, 60% to 80% occurring once. What was sequenced was PBMCs. These receptors came from a woman in her thirties or forties in good health and CMV-seropositive.

The rearrangement uses TRBV5-1 and TRBJ1-3; D remains unclear. Trimming shortened V by 1 base and J by 0 bases, and 5 bases separated the two germline ends. This CDR3 is built from 14 residues. The germline gives CDR1 SGHRS, CDR2 YFSETQ. The CDR3 sequence: CASSLISSGNTIYF. In DNA, the CDR3 is TGCGCCAGCAGCTTGATATCCTCTGGAAACACCATATATTTT.

There are a few counts of this clone. The gene calls are TRBV4-2 and TRBJ2-5; D call uncertain. Germline CDR1 reads LGHNA; CDR2 reads YNFKEQ. Trimming removed 2 bases from V and 3 bases from J, with 13 bases in between. CDR3 length equals 15 residues. The CDR3 here is CASSQQPTRKETQYF. As DNA, the CDR3 is TGTGCCAGCAGCCAACAACCAACCAGGAAAGAGACCCAGTACTTC.

This chain links TRBV10-3 with TRBJ2-3; D is undetermined. Per germline, CDR1 ENHRY and CDR2 SYGVKD. Trimming took 4 bases from V and 10 from J, leaving 9 bases between them. This CDR3 has 11 amino acids. In DNA, the CDR3 is TGTGCCATCAGTGCTCCTTCCGCGCAGTATTTT. Translated, it gives CAISAPSAQYF.

V usage is TRBV29-1 and J usage is TRBJ1-2, with D possibly matching TRBD1 (6 bases). V lost 5 bases and J 2 bases, leaving 15 bases between the germline ends. The length of the CDR3 is 14 residues. Germline V gene sequence: CDR1 SQVTM, CDR2 ANQGSEA. The CDR3 spells CSVSRGQQNYGYTF. The CDR3 coding sequence is TGCAGCGTTTCGAGGGGACAACAAAACTATGGCTACACCTTC.

The gene calls are TRBV5-4 and TRBJ2-7; no definite D call. The V gene lost 3 bases and the J gene lost 6 bases, with 10 bases spanning the gap. From germline, CDR1 is SGHNT and CDR2 YYREEE (reference sequence). The CDR3 loop spans 12 amino acids. The DNA of the CDR3 is TGTGCCAGCAGCTCAACGTTCAGCGAGCAGTACTTC. Its protein is CASSSTFSEQYF.

The chain links TRBV7-9 to TRBJ1-2; TRBD1 matches 7 bases. The CDR3 is 14 amino acids. Per germline, CDR1 SEHNR and CDR2 FQNEAQ (reference sequence). V shed 5 bases, J shed 5 bases, and the junction held 8 bases outside the gene matches. The CDR3 reads CASSADRVGYGYTF. The DNA of the CDR3 is TGTGCCAGCAGCGCCGACAGGGTGGGGTATGGCTACACCTTC.

This chain joins TRBV6-5 and TRBJ2-3, with TRBD2 matching 8 bases. V lost 6 bases, J lost 0 bases, and 5 bases stayed unmatched. CDR1 is MNHEY, CDR2 SVGAGI, per germline. CDR3 length: 15 amino acids. Written as DNA, the CDR3 is TGTGCCAGCAGCCCAGCGGGGGCGAGCACAGATACGCAGTATTTT. It yields the protein CASSPAGASTDTQYF.

This clone came up a few times. As DNA, the CDR3 is TGTGCCAGCAGCCAGGCGGCTAGCGCCGAGCAGTACTTC. Translation gives CASSQAASAEQYF. V usage is TRBV7-2 and J usage is TRBJ2-7, with D tentatively TRBD2 (6 bases). The ends were cut back, 5 bases at V and 6 bases at J, with 14 bases in the middle. The CDR3 covers 13 residues. CDR1 and CDR2 (germline): SGHTA, FQGNSA. The complete variable domain, with remaining parts taken from reference TRBV7-2 and TRBJ2-7, reads GAGVSQSPSNKVTEKGKDVELRCDPISGHTALYWYRQSLGQGLEFLIYFQGNSAPDKSGLPSDRFSAERTGGSVSTLTIQRTQQEDSAVYLCASSQAASAEQYFGPGTRLTVT.

The chain joins TRBV25-1 to TRBJ1-2; TRBD1 matches 10 bases. Germline CDR1 reads MGHDK; CDR2 reads SYGVNS. V lost 6 bases, J lost 8 bases, and 9 bases stayed unmatched. This CDR3 contains 14 residues. CDR3 protein: CASSETGGAWGYTF. The CDR3 DNA sequence: TGTGCCAGCAGCGAGACAGGGGGCGCGTGGGGCTACACCTTC.

In DNA form, the CDR3 reads TGTGCCTGGAATGAGGGGGTTGGCTACACCTTC. This gives the protein CAWNEGVGYTF. The chain is built from TRBV30 and TRBJ1-2; D may be TRBD1 (6 bases). The CDR3 loop spans 11 amino acids. V was shortened by 4 bases and J by 7 bases, with 10 bases between the two germline ends. The V gene's germline CDR1 is GTSNPN and CDR2 SVGIG (reference sequence).

The V gene is TRBV5-1, the J gene TRBJ2-1; 12 nucleotides match TRBD2. Germline assignment: CDR1 SGHRS and CDR2 YFSETQ. The CDR3 spans 17 residues. V was clipped by 4 bases and J by 6 bases; unmatched bases: 11. The CDR3 DNA reads TGCGCCAGCAGCACGGGGCATGCTAGCGGGAGGGCCAATGAGCAGTTCTTC. This translates into CASSTGHASGRANEQFF.

This chain joins TRBV28 and TRBJ1-5; 9 positions match TRBD1. Germline V gene data show CDR1 as MDHEN and CDR2 as SYDVKM. Trimming at V came to 6 bases and at J to 3 bases, leaving 12 bases not matched to a gene. CDR3 size: 17 residues. The CDR3 nucleotides read TGTGCCAGCAGCTTACAGGGGGCGCGGGTACTCAATCAGCCCCAGCATTTT. This gives the protein CASSLQGARVLNQPQHF.

The chain recombines TRBV5-1 with TRBJ1-1; the D gene is possibly TRBD1 (5 bases). Germline-derived CDR1 and CDR2 are SGHRS and YFSETQ. This CDR3 region has 16 residues. V shed 0 bases and J shed 5 bases, with 17 bases lying between them. This CDR3 is CASSLGGGVSSTEAFF. For the CDR3, the DNA is TGCGCCAGCAGCTTGGGGGGGGGAGTGTCTTCGACTGAAGCTTTCTTT.

The chain combines TRBV15 with TRBJ1-2; TRBD1 might be the D (5 bases). The germline V gene encodes CDR1 LNHNV and CDR2 YYDKDF (reference sequence). V shed 7 bases and J shed 3 bases, with 12 bases lying between them. The CDR3 runs 13 residues. The CDR3 region is CATKRGGDYGYTF. The CDR3 region has the DNA TGTGCCACCAAACGGGGCGGGGACTATGGCTACACCTTC.

The chain couples TRBV4-1 to TRBJ1-2; D gene unclear. CDR3 size: 15 residues. Between the trimmed V and J ends, which lost 1 base and 1 base, there was a span of 10 bases. Germline V lookup: CDR1 MGHRA, CDR2 YSYEKL. The CDR3 DNA follows: TGCGCCAGCAGCCAAGTGTTCCCTTATAACTATGGCTACACCTTC. The encoded protein is CASSQVFPYNYGYTF.

The table lists this clone with a few counts. CDR3 protein: CASSLQGEVTEAFF. CDR3 sequence (DNA): TGTGCCAGCAGCTTACAGGGTGAGGTCACTGAAGCTTTCTTT. The V gene is TRBV7-8, the J gene TRBJ1-1, with D maybe TRBD1 (5 bases). Trimming left V 2 bases short and J 4 bases short, with 11 bases between. The CDR3 extends over 14 amino acids. Germline values: CDR1 SGHVS, CDR2 FQNEAQ.